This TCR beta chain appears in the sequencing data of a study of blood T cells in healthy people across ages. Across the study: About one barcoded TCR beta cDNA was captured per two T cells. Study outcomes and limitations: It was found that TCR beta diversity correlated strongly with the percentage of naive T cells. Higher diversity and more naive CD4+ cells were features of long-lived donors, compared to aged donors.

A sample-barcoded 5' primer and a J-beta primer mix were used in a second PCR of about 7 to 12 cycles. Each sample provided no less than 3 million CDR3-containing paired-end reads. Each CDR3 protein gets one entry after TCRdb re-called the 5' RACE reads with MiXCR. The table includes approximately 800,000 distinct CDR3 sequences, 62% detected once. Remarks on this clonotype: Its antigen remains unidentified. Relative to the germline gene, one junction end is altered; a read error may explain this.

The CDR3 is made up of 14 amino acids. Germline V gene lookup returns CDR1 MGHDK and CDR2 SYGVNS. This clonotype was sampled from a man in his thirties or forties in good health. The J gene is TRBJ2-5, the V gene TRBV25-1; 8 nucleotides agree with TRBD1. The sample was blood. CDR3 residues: CASSEQTGEETQYF. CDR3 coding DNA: TGTGCTAGCAGTGAACAGACAGGGGAAGAGACCCAGTACTTC.